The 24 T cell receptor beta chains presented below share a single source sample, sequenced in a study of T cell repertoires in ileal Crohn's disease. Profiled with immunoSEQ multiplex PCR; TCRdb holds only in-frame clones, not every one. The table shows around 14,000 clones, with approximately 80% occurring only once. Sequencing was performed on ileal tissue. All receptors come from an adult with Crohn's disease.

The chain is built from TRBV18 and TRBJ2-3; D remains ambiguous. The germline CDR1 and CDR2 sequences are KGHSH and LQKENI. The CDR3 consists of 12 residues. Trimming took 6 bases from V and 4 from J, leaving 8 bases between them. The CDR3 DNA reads TGTGCCAGCTCTCCCGTCCCAGATACGCAGTATTTT. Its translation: CASSPVPDTQYF.

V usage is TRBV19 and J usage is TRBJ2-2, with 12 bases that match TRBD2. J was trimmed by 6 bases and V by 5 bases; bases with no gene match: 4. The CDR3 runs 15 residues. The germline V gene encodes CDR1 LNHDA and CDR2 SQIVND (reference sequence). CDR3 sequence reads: CASSLTSGGPGELFF. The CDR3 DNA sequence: TGTGCCAGTAGTCTAACTAGCGGGGGGCCCGGGGAGCTGTTTTTT.

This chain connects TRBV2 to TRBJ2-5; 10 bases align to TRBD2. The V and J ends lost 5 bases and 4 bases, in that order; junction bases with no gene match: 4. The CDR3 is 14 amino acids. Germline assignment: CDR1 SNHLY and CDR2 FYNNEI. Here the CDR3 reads CASSLSGGGETQYF. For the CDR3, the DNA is TGTGCCAGCAGTCTAAGCGGGGGGGGAGAGACCCAGTACTTC.

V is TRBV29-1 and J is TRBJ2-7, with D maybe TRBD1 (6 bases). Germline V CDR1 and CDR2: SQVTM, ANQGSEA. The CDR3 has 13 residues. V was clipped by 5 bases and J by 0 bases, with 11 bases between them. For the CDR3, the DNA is TGCAGCGTTAGTCAGGGGCCCTCCTACGAGCAGTACTTC. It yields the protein CSVSQGPSYEQYF.

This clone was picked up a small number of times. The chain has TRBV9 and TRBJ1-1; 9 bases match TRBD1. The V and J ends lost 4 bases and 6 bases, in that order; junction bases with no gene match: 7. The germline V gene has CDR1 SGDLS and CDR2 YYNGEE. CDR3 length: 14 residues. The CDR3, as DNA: TGTGCCAGCAGCCCTCAGGGACAGGGTGCTGAAGCTTTCTTT. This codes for CASSPQGQGAEAFF.

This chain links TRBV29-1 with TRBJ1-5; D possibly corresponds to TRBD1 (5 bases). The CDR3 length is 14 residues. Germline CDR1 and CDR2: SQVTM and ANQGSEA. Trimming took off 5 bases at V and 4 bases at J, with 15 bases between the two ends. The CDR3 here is CSVRWAGGNQPQHF. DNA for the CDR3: TGCAGCGTTAGATGGGCGGGGGGTAATCAGCCCCAGCATTTT.

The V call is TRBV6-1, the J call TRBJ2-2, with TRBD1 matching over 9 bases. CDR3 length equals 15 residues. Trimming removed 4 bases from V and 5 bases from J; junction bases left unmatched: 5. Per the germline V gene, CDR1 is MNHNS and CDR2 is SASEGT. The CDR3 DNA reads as TGTGCCAGCAGTGGGTACAGGGGGCGGACCGGGGAGCTGTTTTTT. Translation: CASSGYRGRTGELFF.

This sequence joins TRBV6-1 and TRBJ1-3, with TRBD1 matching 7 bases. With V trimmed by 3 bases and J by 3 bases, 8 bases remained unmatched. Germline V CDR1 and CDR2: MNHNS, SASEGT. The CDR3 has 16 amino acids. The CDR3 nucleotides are TGTGCCAGCAGTGAGTCACAGGGGCTGGGTGGAAACACCATATATTTT. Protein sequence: CASSESQGLGGNTIYF.

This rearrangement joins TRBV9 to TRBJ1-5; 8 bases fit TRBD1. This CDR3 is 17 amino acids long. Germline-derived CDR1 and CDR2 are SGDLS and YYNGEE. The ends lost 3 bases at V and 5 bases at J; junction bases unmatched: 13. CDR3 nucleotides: TGTGCCAGCAGCGGTGACAGGGGACGGGTCCAGGATCAGCCCCAGCATTTT. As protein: CASSGDRGRVQDQPQHF.

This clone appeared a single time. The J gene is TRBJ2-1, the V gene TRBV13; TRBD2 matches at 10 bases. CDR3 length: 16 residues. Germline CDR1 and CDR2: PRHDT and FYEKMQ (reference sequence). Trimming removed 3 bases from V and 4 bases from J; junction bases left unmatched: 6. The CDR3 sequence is CASSFVAGGGYNEQFF. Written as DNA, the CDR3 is TGTGCCAGCAGCTTCGTAGCGGGAGGAGGGTACAATGAGCAGTTCTTC.

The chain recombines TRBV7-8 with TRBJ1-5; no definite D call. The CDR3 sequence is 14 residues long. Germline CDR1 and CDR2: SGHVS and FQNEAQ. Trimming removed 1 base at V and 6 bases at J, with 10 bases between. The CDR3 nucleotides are TGTGCCAGCAGCTTAGAATCCCGGGGTCAGCCCCAGCATTTT. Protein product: CASSLESRGQPQHF.

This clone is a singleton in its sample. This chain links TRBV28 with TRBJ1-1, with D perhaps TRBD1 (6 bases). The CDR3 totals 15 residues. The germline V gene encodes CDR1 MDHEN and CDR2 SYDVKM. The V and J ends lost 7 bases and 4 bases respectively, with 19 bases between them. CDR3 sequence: CASTSSQGTGTEAFF. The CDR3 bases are TGTGCCAGCACCTCCTCCCAGGGGACGGGCACTGAAGCTTTCTTT.

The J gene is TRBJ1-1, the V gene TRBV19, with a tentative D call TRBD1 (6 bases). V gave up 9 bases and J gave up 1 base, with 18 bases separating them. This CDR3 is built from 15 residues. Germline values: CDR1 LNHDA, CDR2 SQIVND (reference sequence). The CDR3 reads CASSDRRAGNTEAFF. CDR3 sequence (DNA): TGTGCCAGCTCCGACAGGCGGGCTGGGAACACTGAAGCTTTCTTT.

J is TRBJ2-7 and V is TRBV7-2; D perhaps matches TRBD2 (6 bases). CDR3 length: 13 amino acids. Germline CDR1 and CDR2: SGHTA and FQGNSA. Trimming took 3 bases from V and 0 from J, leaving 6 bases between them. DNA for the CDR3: TGTGCCAGCAGCTTCGGGAGCTCCTACGAGCAGTACGTC. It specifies CASSFGSSYEQYV.

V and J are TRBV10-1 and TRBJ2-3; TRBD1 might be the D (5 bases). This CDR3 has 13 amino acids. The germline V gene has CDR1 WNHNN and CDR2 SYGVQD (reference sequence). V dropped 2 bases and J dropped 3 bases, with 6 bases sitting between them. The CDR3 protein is CASSEGATDTQYF. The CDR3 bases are TGCGCCAGCAGTGAGGGGGCTACAGATACGCAGTATTTT.

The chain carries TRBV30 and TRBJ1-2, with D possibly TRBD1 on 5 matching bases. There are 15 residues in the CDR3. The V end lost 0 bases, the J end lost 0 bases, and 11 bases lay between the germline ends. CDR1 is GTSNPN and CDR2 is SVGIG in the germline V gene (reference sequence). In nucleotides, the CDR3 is TGTGCCTGGAGTGTAAGCCGACAGACTAACTATGGCTACACCTTC. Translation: CAWSVSRQTNYGYTF.

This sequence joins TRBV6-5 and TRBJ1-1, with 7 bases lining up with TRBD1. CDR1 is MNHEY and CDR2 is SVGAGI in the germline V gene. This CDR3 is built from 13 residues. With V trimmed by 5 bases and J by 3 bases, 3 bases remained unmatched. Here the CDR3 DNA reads TGTGCCAGCAGTCGAGGGGGCTACACTGAAGCTTTCTTT. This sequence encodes CASSRGGYTEAFF.

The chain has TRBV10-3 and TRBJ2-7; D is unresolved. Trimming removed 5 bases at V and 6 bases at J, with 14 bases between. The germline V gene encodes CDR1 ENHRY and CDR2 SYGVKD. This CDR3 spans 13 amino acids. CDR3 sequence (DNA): TGTGCCATCAGTCTATCAACCGACTCCGAGCAGTACGTC. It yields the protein CAISLSTDSEQYV.

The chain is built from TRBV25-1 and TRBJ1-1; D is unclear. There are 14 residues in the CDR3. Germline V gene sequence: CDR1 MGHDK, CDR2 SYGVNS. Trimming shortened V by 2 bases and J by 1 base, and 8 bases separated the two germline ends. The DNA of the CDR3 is TGTGCCAGCAGTGAAACGGCGGAGAACACTGAAGCTTTCTTT. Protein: CASSETAENTEAFF.

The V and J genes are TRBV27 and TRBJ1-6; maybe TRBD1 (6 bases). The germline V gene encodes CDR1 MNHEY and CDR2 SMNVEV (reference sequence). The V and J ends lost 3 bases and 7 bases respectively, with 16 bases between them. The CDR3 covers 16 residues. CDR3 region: CASSFTTTGLNSPLHF. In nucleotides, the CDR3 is TGTGCCAGCAGTTTTACTACGACAGGTCTCAATTCACCCCTCCACTTT.

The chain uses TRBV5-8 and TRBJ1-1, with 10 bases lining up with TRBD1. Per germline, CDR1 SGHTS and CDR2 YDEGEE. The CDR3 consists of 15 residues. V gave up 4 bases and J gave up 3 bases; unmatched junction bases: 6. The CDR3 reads CASSRRDRGYTEAFF. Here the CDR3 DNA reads TGTGCCAGCAGCCGCCGGGACAGGGGTTACACTGAAGCTTTCTTT. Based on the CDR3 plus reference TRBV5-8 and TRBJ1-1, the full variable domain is EAGVTQSPTHLIKTRGQQATLRCSPISGHTSVYWYQQALGLGLQFLLWYDEGEERNRGNFPPRFSGRQFPNYSSELNVNALELEDSALYLCASSRRDRGYTEAFFGQGTRLTVV.

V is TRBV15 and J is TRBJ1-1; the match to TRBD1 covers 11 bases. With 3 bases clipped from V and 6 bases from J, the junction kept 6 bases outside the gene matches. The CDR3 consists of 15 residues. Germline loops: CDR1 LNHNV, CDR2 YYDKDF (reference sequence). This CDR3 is CATSRGGQGASEAFF. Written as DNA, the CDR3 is TGTGCCACCAGCAGGGGAGGACAGGGGGCTTCTGAAGCTTTCTTT. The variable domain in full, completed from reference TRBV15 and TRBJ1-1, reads DAMVIQNPRYQVTQFGKPVTLSCSQTLNHNVMYWYQQKSSQAPKLLFHYYDKDFNNEADTPDNFQSRRPNTSFCFLDIRSPGLGDTAMYLCATSRGGQGASEAFFGQGTRLTVV.

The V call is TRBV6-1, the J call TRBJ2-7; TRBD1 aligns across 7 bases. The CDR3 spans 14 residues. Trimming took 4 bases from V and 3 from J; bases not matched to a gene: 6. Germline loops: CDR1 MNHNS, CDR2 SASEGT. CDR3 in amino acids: CASSGPGTVYEQYF. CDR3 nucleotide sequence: TGTGCCAGCAGTGGCCCTGGGACAGTCTACGAGCAGTACTTC.

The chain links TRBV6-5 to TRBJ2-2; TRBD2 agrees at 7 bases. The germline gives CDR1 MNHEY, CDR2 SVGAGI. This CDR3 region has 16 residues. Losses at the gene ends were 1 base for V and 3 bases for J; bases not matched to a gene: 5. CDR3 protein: CASSYLLAYHTGELFF. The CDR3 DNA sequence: TGTGCCAGCAGTTACTTACTAGCGTACCACACCGGGGAGCTGTTTTTT.